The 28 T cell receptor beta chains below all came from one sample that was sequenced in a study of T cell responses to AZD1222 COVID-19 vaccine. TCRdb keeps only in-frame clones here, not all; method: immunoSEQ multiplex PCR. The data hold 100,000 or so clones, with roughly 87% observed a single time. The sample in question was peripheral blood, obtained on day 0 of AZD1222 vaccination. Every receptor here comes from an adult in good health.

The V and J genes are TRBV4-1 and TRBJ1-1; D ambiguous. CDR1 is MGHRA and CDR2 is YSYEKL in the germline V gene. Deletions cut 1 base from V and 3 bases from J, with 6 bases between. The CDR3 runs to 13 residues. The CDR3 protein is CASSQARDTEAFF. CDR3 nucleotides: TGCGCCAGCAGCCAAGCTAGGGACACTGAAGCTTTCTTT.

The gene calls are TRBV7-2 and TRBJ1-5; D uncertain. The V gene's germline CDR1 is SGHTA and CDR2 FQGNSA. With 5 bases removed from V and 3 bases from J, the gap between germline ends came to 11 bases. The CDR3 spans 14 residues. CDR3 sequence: CASSRPGFNQPQHF. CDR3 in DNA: TGTGCCAGCAGCCGCCCGGGGTTCAATCAGCCCCAGCATTTT.

The CDR3 DNA reads as TGTGCCAGCACTAAACGGGACCTCAATCAGCCCCAGCATTTT. This sequence encodes CASTKRDLNQPQHF. The chain carries TRBV2 and TRBJ1-5; a possible D gene is TRBD1 (5 bases). The CDR3 contains 14 residues. V lost 7 bases to trimming and J lost 3 bases, with 13 bases between them. CDR1 SNHLY and CDR2 FYNNEI come from the germline V gene.

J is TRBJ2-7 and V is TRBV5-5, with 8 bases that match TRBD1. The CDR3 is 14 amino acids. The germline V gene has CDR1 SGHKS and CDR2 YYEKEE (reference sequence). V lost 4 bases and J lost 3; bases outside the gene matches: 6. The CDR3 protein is CASSTDRGFYEQYV. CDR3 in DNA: TGTGCCAGCAGCACTGACAGGGGATTCTACGAGCAGTACGTC.

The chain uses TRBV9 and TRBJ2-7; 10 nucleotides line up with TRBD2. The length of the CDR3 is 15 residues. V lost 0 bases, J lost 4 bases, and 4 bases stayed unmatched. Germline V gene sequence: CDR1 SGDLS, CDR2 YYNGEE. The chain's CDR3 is CASSVGSSGGYEQYF. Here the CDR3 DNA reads TGTGCCAGCAGCGTAGGCTCTAGCGGGGGTTACGAGCAGTACTTC.

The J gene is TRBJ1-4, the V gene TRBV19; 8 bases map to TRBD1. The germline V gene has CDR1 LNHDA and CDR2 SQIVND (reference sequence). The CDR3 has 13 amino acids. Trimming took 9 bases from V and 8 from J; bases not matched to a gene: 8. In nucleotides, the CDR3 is TGTGCCAGCAAAGACAGGGGCGGGGAAAAACTGTTTTTT. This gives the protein CASKDRGGEKLFF.

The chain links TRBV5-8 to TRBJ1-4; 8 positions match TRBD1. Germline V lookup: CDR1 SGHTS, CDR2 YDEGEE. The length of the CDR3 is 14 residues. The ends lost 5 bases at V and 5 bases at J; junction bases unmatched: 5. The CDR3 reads CASRGQGRNEKLFF. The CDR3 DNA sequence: TGTGCCAGCAGAGGACAGGGAAGAAATGAAAAACTGTTTTTT.

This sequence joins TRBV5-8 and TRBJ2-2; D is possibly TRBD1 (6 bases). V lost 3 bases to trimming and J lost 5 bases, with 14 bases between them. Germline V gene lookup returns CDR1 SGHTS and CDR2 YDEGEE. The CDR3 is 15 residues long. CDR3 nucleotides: TGTGCCAGCAGCTCAATCAGGGGTCCTACCGGGGAGCTGTTTTTT. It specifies CASSSIRGPTGELFF.

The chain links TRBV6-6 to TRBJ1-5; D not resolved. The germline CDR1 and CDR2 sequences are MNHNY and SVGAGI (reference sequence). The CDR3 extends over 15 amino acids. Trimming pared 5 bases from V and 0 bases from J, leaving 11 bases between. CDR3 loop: CASSPPLNSNQPQHF. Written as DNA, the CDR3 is TGTGCCAGCAGTCCTCCGTTAAATAGCAATCAGCCCCAGCATTTT.

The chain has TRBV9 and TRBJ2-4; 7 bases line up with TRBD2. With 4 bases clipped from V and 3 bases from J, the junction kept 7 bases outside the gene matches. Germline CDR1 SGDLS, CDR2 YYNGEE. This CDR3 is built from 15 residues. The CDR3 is CASSPSGTDKNIQYF. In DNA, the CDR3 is TGTGCCAGCAGCCCCAGCGGGACGGACAAAAACATTCAGTACTTC.

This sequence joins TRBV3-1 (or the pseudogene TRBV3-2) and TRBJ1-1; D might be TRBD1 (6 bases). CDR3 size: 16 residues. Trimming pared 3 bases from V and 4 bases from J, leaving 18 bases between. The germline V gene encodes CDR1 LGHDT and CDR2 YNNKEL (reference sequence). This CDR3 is CASSHHGRGASTEAFF. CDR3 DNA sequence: TGTGCCAGCAGCCATCACGGGCGGGGGGCAAGCACTGAAGCTTTCTTT.

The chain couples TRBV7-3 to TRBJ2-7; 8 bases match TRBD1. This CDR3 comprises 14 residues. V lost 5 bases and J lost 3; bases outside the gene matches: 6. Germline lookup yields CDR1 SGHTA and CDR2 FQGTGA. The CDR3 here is CASSPTGGNYEQYF. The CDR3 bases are TGTGCCAGCAGCCCCACAGGGGGAAACTACGAGCAGTACTTC.

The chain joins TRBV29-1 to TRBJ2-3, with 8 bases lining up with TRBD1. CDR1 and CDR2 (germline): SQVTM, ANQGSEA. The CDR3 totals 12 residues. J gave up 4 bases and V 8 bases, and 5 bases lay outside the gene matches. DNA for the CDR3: TGCAGCACGAAGACAGGGGCAGATACGCAGTATTTT. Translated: CSTKTGADTQYF.

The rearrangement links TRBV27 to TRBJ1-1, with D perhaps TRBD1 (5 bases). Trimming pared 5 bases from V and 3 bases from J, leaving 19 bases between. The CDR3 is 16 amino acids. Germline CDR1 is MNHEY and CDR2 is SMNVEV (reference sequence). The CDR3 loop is CASSLRRTRADTEAFF. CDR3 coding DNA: TGTGCCAGCAGTCTACGTCGGACAAGGGCGGACACTGAAGCTTTCTTT.

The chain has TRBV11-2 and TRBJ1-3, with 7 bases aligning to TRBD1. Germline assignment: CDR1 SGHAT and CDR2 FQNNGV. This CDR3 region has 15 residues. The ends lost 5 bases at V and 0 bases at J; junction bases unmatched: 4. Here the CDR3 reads CASSPRGFSGNTIYF. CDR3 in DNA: TGTGCCAGCAGCCCCAGGGGGTTCTCTGGAAACACCATATATTTT. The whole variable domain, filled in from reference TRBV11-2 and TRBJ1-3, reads EAGVAQSPRYKIIEKRQSVAFWCNPISGHATLYWYQQILGQGPKLLIQFQNNGVVDDSQLPKDRFSAERLKGVDSTLKIQPAKLEDSAVYLCASSPRGFSGNTIYFGEGSWLTVV.

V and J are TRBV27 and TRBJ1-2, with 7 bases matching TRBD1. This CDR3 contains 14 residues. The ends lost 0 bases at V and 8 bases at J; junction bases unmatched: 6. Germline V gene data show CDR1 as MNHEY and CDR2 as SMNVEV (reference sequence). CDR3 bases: TGTGCCAGCAGTTTATCCGACAGGGTGGGGGGCTACACCTTC. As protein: CASSLSDRVGGYTF.

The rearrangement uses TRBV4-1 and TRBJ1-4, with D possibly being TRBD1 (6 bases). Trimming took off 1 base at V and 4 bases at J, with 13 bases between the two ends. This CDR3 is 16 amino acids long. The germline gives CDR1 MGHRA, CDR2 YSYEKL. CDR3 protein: CASSQVGARGNEKLFF. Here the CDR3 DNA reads TGCGCCAGCAGCCAAGTGGGGGCCAGGGGTAATGAAAAACTGTTTTTT.

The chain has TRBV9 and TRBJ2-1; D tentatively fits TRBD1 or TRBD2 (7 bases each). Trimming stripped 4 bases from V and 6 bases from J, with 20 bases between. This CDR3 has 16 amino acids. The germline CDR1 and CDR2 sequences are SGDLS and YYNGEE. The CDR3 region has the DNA TGTGCCAGCAGCTCAACCGGGGGGTACAGGGGCAATGAGCAGTTCTTC. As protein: CASSSTGGYRGNEQFF. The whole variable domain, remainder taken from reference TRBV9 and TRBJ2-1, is DSGVTQTPKHLITATGQRVTLRCSPRSGDLSVYWYQQSLDQGLQFLIQYYNGEERAKGNILERFSAQQFPDLHSELNLSSLELGDSALYFCASSSTGGYRGNEQFFGPGTRLTVL.

CDR3 in DNA: TGTGCCAGCCGAATGGACAGAGACTATGGCTACACCTTC. Translating it yields CASRMDRDYGYTF. The J gene is TRBJ1-2, the V gene TRBV18; D possibly corresponds to TRBD1 (6 bases). V was trimmed by 8 bases and J by 3 bases, leaving 13 bases between them. CDR1 is KGHSH and CDR2 is LQKENI in the germline V gene. This CDR3 contains 13 residues.

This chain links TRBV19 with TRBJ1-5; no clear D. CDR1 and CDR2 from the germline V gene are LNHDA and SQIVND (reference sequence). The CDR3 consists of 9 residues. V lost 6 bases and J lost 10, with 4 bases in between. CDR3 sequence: CASRSPQHF. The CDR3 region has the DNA TGTGCCAGTAGATCCCCCCAGCATTTT.

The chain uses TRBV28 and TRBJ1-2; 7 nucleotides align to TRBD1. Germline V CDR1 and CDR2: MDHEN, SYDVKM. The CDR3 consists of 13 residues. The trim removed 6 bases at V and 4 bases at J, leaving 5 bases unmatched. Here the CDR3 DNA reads TGTGCCAGCAGCCCCGGGACAGTCTATGGCTACACCTTC. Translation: CASSPGTVYGYTF.

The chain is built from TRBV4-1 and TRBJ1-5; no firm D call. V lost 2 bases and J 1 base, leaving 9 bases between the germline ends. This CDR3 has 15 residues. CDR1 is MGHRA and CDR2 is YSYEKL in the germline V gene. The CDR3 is CASSQSRQSNQPQHF. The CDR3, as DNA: TGCGCCAGCAGCCAATCACGGCAGAGCAATCAGCCCCAGCATTTT.

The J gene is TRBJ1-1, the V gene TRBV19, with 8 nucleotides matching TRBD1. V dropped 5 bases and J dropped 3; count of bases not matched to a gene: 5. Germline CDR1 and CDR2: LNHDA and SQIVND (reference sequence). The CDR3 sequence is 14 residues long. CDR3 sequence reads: CASSSTGVDTEAFF. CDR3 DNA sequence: TGTGCCAGTAGTTCGACAGGGGTGGACACTGAAGCTTTCTTT.

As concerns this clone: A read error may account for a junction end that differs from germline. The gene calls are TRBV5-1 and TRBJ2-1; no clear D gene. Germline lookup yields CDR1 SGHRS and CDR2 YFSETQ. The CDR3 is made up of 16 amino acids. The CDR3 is CASSLGSSAEYNEQFF. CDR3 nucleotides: TGTGCCAGCAGCTTGGGTTCGTCGGCGGAATACAATGAGCAGTTCTTC.

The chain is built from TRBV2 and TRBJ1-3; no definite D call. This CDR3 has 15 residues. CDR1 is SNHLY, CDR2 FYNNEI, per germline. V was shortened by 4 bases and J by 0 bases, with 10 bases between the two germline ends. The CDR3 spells CASSGRAYSGNTIYF. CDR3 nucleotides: TGTGCCAGCAGTGGCAGAGCCTACTCTGGAAACACCATATATTTT.

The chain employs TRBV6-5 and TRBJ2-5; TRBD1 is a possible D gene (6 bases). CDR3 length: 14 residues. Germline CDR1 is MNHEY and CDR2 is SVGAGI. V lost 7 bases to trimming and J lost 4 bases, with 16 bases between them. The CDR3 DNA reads TGTGCCAGCAATCCGGGACACCCACGAGAGACCCAGTACTTC. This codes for CASNPGHPRETQYF.

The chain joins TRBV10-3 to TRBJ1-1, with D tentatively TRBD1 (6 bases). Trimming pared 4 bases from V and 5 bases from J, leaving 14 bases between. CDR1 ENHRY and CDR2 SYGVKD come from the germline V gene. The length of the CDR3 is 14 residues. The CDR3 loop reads CAISGGPQGTEAFF. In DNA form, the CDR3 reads TGTGCCATCAGTGGGGGGCCCCAGGGGACTGAAGCTTTCTTT.

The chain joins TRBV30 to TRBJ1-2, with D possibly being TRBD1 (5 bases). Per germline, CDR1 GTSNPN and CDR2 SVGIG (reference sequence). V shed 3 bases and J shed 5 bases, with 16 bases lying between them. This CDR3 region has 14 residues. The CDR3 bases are TGTGCCTGGAGGAGACCCGCAGGGCAATATGGCTACACCTTC. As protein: CAWRRPAGQYGYTF.